This TCR beta chain was profiled in a study of shared clonotypes between healthy human individuals. Trimming removed 6 bases from V and 6 bases from J, with 18 bases in between. CDR3 size: 15 residues. Germline CDR1 KGHSH, CDR2 LQKENI. Sequencing was performed with immunoSEQ multiplex PCR; in TCRdb, only in-frame clones are kept and a portion is missing. The top ten clones hold around 0.33% of a sample with approximately 1.5 million clones, 97% to 99% of them seen once. Sequencing was done on a sample of naive CD4+ T cells sorted from blood. This sample's subset: CD45RA+ positively selected. The clonotype originates from a man aged 25 to 40 in good health. The V call is TRBV18, the J call TRBJ1-5, with a tentative D call TRBD1 (6 bases). The CDR3: CASSWTDRHGQPQHF. The DNA of the CDR3 is TGTGCCAGCTCTTGGACGGACAGACACGGTCAGCCCCAGCATTTT. The full variable domain, its missing parts supplied by reference TRBV18 and TRBJ1-5, is NAGVMQNPRHLVRRRGQEARLRCSPMKGHSHVYWYRQLPEEGLKFMVYLQKENIIDESGMPKERFSAEFPKEGPSILRIQQVVRGDSAAYFCASSWTDRHGQPQHFGDGTRLSIL.